The rows below give T cell receptor beta chains drawn from one sample of a study of blood T cells in healthy people across ages. From the 5' RACE reads, TCRdb called clonotypes with MiXCR, one entry per CDR3 protein. In the table there are approximately 690,000 distinct CDR3 sequences, about 54% of which are singletons. Material: blood. The receptors were gathered from a man aged 55 to 69 in good health. Both conserved end residues are part of each CDR3. D genes are given only for firm matches. Clone size is stated in some rows and not others, as once, few, many or a class when expanded.

D gene: TRBD2; V gene: TRBV29-1; J gene: TRBJ2-5; clone size: NA; CDR3 DNA: TGCAGCGTTGGCGTGACGGGGGGAGAGACCCAGTACTTC; CDR3 protein: CSVGVTGGETQYF
D gene: TRBD1; V gene: TRBV12-3/TRBV12-4; J gene: TRBJ2-5; clone size: few; CDR3 DNA: TGTGCCAGCAGTTTCTGGACAGGGGGCGCGGAGACCCAGTACTTC; CDR3 protein: CASSFWTGGAETQYF
D gene: TRBD2; V gene: TRBV10-2; J gene: TRBJ2-5; clone size: NA; CDR3 DNA: TGCGCCAGCAGTTGGACTAGCGGGGGCTCGGCGCCCCAGTACTTC; CDR3 protein: CASSWTSGGSAPQYF
D gene: NA; V gene: TRBV15; J gene: TRBJ2-1; clone size: NA; CDR3 DNA: TGTGCCACCAGCCGACACGGACACCAAGAGACCCAGTTCTTC; CDR3 protein: CATSRHGHQETQFF
D gene: NA; V gene: TRBV7-2; J gene: TRBJ2-1; clone size: NA; CDR3 DNA: TGTGCCAGCAGGTTCAGGGTACCCGGTGAGCAGTTCTTC; CDR3 protein: CASRFRVPGEQFF
D gene: TRBD1; V gene: TRBV9; J gene: TRBJ2-1; clone size: many; CDR3 DNA: TGTGCCAGCAGCCCGGACAGGGGTGAGCAGTTCTTC; CDR3 protein: CASSPDRGEQFF
D gene: NA; V gene: TRBV7-9; J gene: TRBJ2-3; clone size: once; CDR3 DNA: TGTGCCAGCAGCCCAACGCCGGGACTCCCCGCTACGCAGTATTTT; CDR3 protein: CASSPTPGLPATQYF
D gene: TRBD2; V gene: TRBV5-1; J gene: TRBJ2-7; clone size: few; CDR3 DNA: TGCGCCAGCAGCTTGGGTTCAGCGGGGGATCCTCCGGACGAGCAGTACTTC; CDR3 protein: CASSLGSAGDPPDEQYF
D gene: TRBD2; V gene: TRBV4-2; J gene: TRBJ2-1; clone size: NA; CDR3 DNA: TGTGCCAGCAGCCAACAACAGCGGGGCTCCTACAATGAGCAGTTCTTC; CDR3 protein: CASSQQQRGSYNEQFF
D gene: NA; V gene: TRBV20-1; J gene: TRBJ2-1; clone size: NA; CDR3 DNA: TGCAGTGCTCAAAAACCGGGAACGTACAATGAGCAGTTCTTC; CDR3 protein: CSAQKPGTYNEQFF
D gene: NA; V gene: TRBV20-1; J gene: TRBJ1-1; clone size: NA; CDR3 DNA: TGCAGTGCTAGAGGTAGAGCGGGCACTGAAGCTTTCTTT; CDR3 protein: CSARGRAGTEAFF
D gene: NA; V gene: TRBV6-5; J gene: TRBJ1-2; clone size: NA; CDR3 DNA: TGTGCCAGCAGGCGCGATTCAGGCCCCGGTGGCTACACCTTC; CDR3 protein: CASRRDSGPGGYTF
D gene: TRBD1; V gene: TRBV12-3/TRBV12-4; J gene: TRBJ1-2; clone size: NA; CDR3 DNA: TGTGCCAGCAGTCCCCCCGGGACAGGGGGCATCGACACCTTC; CDR3 protein: CASSPPGTGGIDTF
D gene: NA; V gene: TRBV7-2; J gene: TRBJ2-3; clone size: many; CDR3 DNA: TGTGCCAGCAGCCCCCAGAGGGGGGATACGCAGTATTTT; CDR3 protein: CASSPQRGDTQYF
D gene: NA; V gene: TRBV29-1; J gene: TRBJ1-1; clone size: NA; CDR3 DNA: TGCAGCGTTGAAAGGGGGGGAAGTAACATGAACACTGAAGCTTTCTTT; CDR3 protein: CSVERGGSNMNTEAFF
D gene: NA; V gene: TRBV12-3/TRBV12-4; J gene: TRBJ2-5; clone size: NA; CDR3 DNA: TGTGCCAGCAGAAGGTCCGGGGGGCGGCAAGAGACCCAGTACTTC; CDR3 protein: CASRRSGGRQETQYF
D gene: NA; V gene: TRBV20-1; J gene: TRBJ1-5; clone size: NA; CDR3 DNA: TGCAGTGCTACCGGTTGGCAAGAGAATCAGCCCCAGCATTTT; CDR3 protein: CSATGWQENQPQHF
D gene: TRBD1; V gene: TRBV29-1; J gene: TRBJ2-7; clone size: many; CDR3 DNA: TGCAGCGTTGTTGGGACAGGGGCCGGCGAGCAGTACTTC; CDR3 protein: CSVVGTGAGEQYF
D gene: NA; V gene: TRBV7-9; J gene: TRBJ1-2; clone size: NA; CDR3 DNA: TGTGCCAGCAGCTCCTCCCCGAGACAAGGTCTCTATGGCTACACCTTC; CDR3 protein: CASSSSPRQGLYGYTF
D gene: NA; V gene: TRBV20-1; J gene: TRBJ2-4; clone size: NA; CDR3 DNA: TGCAGTGCCCCGACACAGTTGAACATTCAGTACTTC; CDR3 protein: CSAPTQLNIQYF
D gene: NA; V gene: TRBV28; J gene: TRBJ2-7; clone size: few; CDR3 DNA: TGTGCCAGCGGAGGACAGCCCGACTACGAGCAGTACTTC; CDR3 protein: CASGGQPDYEQYF
D gene: TRBD1; V gene: TRBV20-1; J gene: TRBJ2-5; clone size: NA; CDR3 DNA: TGCAGTGCCAGCGGGACAGGGGGGAAATACCAAGAGACCCAGTACTTC; CDR3 protein: CSASGTGGKYQETQYF
D gene: NA; V gene: TRBV6-5; J gene: TRBJ1-6; clone size: once; CDR3 DNA: TGTGCCAGCACCAGGACAGCGAGCTCCTATAATTCACCCCTCCACTTT; CDR3 protein: CASTRTASSYNSPLHF
D gene: NA; V gene: TRBV3-1; J gene: TRBJ2-1; clone size: NA; CDR3 DNA: TGTGCCAGCAGCCAAACAGGAGGGAGTGAGCAGTTCTTC; CDR3 protein: CASSQTGGSEQFF
D gene: NA; V gene: TRBV5-1; J gene: TRBJ1-4; clone size: NA; CDR3 DNA: TGCGCCAGCAGGGGTCAAACAGGGCCAACTAATGAAAAACTGTTTTTT; CDR3 protein: CASRGQTGPTNEKLFF
D gene: NA; V gene: TRBV10-3; J gene: TRBJ1-3; clone size: NA; CDR3 DNA: TGTGCCATCAGCGAGGCGGTGACGGGAAACACCATATATTTT; CDR3 protein: CAISEAVTGNTIYF
D gene: TRBD1; V gene: TRBV6-5; J gene: TRBJ1-2; clone size: NA; CDR3 DNA: TGTGCCAGCAGTACGACAGGGCGCTATGGCTACACCTTC; CDR3 protein: CASSTTGRYGYTF
D gene: NA; V gene: TRBV6-1; J gene: TRBJ2-7; clone size: few; CDR3 DNA: TGTGCCAGCAGTGCCCCCAGTCGCTACGAGCAGTACTTC; CDR3 protein: CASSAPSRYEQYF
D gene: TRBD2; V gene: TRBV28; J gene: TRBJ2-5; clone size: few; CDR3 DNA: TGTGCCAGTACTAGCGGGGGGGCGGAGACCCAGTACTTC; CDR3 protein: CASTSGGAETQYF
D gene: TRBD1; V gene: TRBV18; J gene: TRBJ2-1; clone size: few; CDR3 DNA: TGTGCCAGCTCACGCACAGGGGGCTTCTACAATGAGCAGTTCTTC; CDR3 protein: CASSRTGGFYNEQFF
D gene: TRBD1; V gene: TRBV6-5; J gene: TRBJ2-5; clone size: NA; CDR3 DNA: TGTGCCAGCAGTTCTTCCGGGACAGGATGGGGGGAGCGGGAGACCCAGTACTTC; CDR3 protein: CASSSSGTGWGERETQYF